A single T cell receptor beta chain is shown here with its context. The antigen remains unidentified. The investigators split CD4+ cells into a CD45RA+ naive subset and a CD45RA-negative memory subset. Deep-level assay runs were performed. Only in-frame clones appear in the TCRdb table, and some are missing; sequencing was by immunoSEQ multiplex PCR. Found here are under 550,000 clones, less than 96% of them singletons; the top ten hold roughly 0.06%. This entry comes from a study of shared clonotypes between healthy human individuals. Study-level points and caveats: Enrolling few donors narrowed the genetic and exposure-history diversity that was represented.

Germline V gene data show CDR1 as SNHLY and CDR2 as FYNNEI. The CDR3 spans 14 residues. With 7 bases removed from V and 2 bases from J, the gap between germline ends came to 12 bases. J is TRBJ2-1 and V is TRBV2, with TRBD1 as a possible D gene (6 bases). The receptor comes from a woman aged 25 to 39 in good health. The source material was naive CD4+ T cells sorted from blood. Described subset: CD45RA+ positively selected. For the CDR3, the DNA is TGTGCCAGCAACCCCGGGACAACCTACAATGAGCAGTTCTTC. Its protein is CASNPGTTYNEQFF.